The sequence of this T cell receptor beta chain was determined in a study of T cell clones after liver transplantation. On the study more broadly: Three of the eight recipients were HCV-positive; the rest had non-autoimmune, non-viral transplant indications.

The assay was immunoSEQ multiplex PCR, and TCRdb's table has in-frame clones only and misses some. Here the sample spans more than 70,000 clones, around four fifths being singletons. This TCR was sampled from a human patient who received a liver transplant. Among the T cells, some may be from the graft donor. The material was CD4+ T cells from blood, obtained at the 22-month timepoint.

In nucleotides, the CDR3 is TGTGCCAGCTCACAACAGCGAGTCTCTGGAAACACCATATATTTT. This sequence encodes CASSQQRVSGNTIYF. The chain recombines TRBV18 with TRBJ1-3; D remains ambiguous. V lost 4 bases and J lost 0, with 10 bases in between. Germline V CDR1 and CDR2: KGHSH, LQKENI. The CDR3 has 15 residues.